A single sample gave rise to the 16 T cell receptor beta chains below, sequenced in a study of control samples from healthy donors and cancer patients (dated by TCRdb to about 2020). Receptor libraries were prepared by the immunoSEQ multiplex PCR assay. Here the immuneACCESS table is served through TCRdb, limited to in-frame sequences with V and J called. Missing clones are a known gap in these copies; in checked studies unresolved V genes cover under half, and the rest lacks a known reason. Within this sample are approximately 53,000 clones, with around 93% of them counted one time only. The ten largest clonotypes hold about 0.91% of the sample. Sequenced: PBMCs. The source is a man younger than 40 with colorectal cancer.

The V and J genes are TRBV19 and TRBJ2-1, with 7 bases that match TRBD1. The CDR3 has 16 amino acids. Trimming at V came to 6 bases and at J to 5 bases, leaving 13 bases not matched to a gene. The germline V gene encodes CDR1 LNHDA and CDR2 SQIVND (reference sequence). The DNA of the CDR3 is TGTGCCAGTAGCCAATATACAGGGGTACTCCACAATGAGCAGTTCTTC. Its translation: CASSQYTGVLHNEQFF.

The chain has TRBV19 and TRBJ2-2, with D possibly being TRBD2 (5 bases). The germline V gene encodes CDR1 LNHDA and CDR2 SQIVND (reference sequence). The CDR3 contains 14 residues. Trimming removed 3 bases at V and 6 bases at J, with 11 bases between. The CDR3 protein is CASSMPLAPGELFF. CDR3 bases: TGTGCCAGTAGTATGCCGCTAGCCCCCGGGGAGCTGTTTTTT.

V is TRBV18 and J is TRBJ2-7; D perhaps matches TRBD2 (6 bases). Trimming left V 2 bases short and J 5 bases short, with 13 bases between. Per the germline V gene, CDR1 is KGHSH and CDR2 is LQKENI. This CDR3 is built from 14 residues. CDR3 DNA sequence: TGTGCCAGCTCACCAATGGAGGGTATCAACGAGCAGTACGTC. Amino acid sequence: CASSPMEGINEQYV.

This rearrangement joins TRBV5-4 to TRBJ2-6, with 13 bases matching TRBD2. Germline lookup yields CDR1 SGHNT and CDR2 YYREEE (reference sequence). The V segment lost 3 bases and the J segment 0 bases; nucleotides outside the gene matches: 6. This CDR3 region has 19 residues. CDR3 amino acids: CASSSPGLAGSSGANVLTF. For the CDR3, the DNA is TGTGCCAGCAGCTCGCCGGGACTAGCGGGGAGCTCTGGGGCCAACGTCCTGACTTTC.

Of note for this clone: Its ends do not fully match the called genes, so a read error is possible. The rearrangement uses TRBV4-1 and TRBJ1-6; maybe TRBD1 (6 bases). The germline V gene has CDR1 MGHRA and CDR2 YSYEKL. The CDR3 loop spans 18 amino acids. The CDR3 DNA follows: TGCGCCAGCAGCGAAGAGTGGCACCTATTAGGGGGTGATTCACCCCTCCACTTT. Translated: CASSEEWHLLGGDSPLHF.

The rearrangement joins TRBV24-1 to TRBJ1-5; 8 bases align to TRBD1. After removal of 10 bases from V and 6 bases from J, the junction contained 4 bases not matched to a gene. From germline, CDR1 is KGHDR and CDR2 SFDVKD. CDR3 size: 12 residues. The CDR3 spells CATGQGSQPQHF. The CDR3 DNA is TGTGCCACTGGACAGGGCAGTCAGCCCCAGCATTTT.

The CDR3 sequence is CASSHRSWGSMNTEAFF. In DNA form, the CDR3 reads TGTGCCAGCAGTCATCGGTCGTGGGGGTCCATGAACACTGAAGCTTTCTTT. This sequence joins TRBV13 and TRBJ1-1; maybe TRBD1 (5 bases). Germline assignment: CDR1 PRHDT and CDR2 FYEKMQ (reference sequence). Trimming took 6 bases from V and 0 from J, leaving 20 bases between them. This CDR3 contains 17 residues.

This rearrangement joins TRBV6-6 to TRBJ1-6, with D uncertain. The germline gives CDR1 MNHNY, CDR2 SVGAGI (reference sequence). This CDR3 region has 17 residues. V gave up 5 bases and J gave up 0 bases, with 14 bases separating them. In DNA form, the CDR3 reads TGTGCCAGCAGTCGCGGACTTCCCGGCTCCTATAATTCACCCCTCCACTTT. Translating gives CASSRGLPGSYNSPLHF.

The rearrangement joins TRBV12-1 to TRBJ1-5; TRBD1 reflects the table's D call only, with no check against the DNA. TRBV12-1 is a pseudogene segment. This CDR3 has 19 amino acids. The CDR3 bases are TGTGCCAGCAGCTCCCTTACCGGGACAGGGAATCGGAGCAATCAGCCCCAGCATTTT. Translated, it gives CASSSLTGTGNRSNQPQHF.

The rearrangement joins TRBV30 to TRBJ1-2; D remains ambiguous. The CDR3 loop spans 13 amino acids. Germline V CDR1 and CDR2: GTSNPN, SVGIG (reference sequence). V was shortened by 0 bases and J by 2 bases, with 7 bases between the two germline ends. The CDR3 DNA reads as TGTGCCTGGAGTGTCCGTAGAAACTATGGCTACACCTTC. Residues: CAWSVRRNYGYTF.

This chain joins TRBV7-9 and TRBJ2-2; 7 positions match TRBD1. In germline, CDR1 is SEHNR, CDR2 FQNEAQ (reference sequence). The CDR3 has 14 residues. Losses at the gene ends were 4 bases for V and 4 bases for J; bases not matched to a gene: 3. The CDR3 loop reads CASSSSGGTGELFF. CDR3 nucleotide sequence: TGTGCCAGCAGCTCTTCAGGGGGCACCGGGGAGCTGTTTTTT.

The chain recombines TRBV6-5 with TRBJ1-4; possible D gene TRBD1, 5 bases. The germline gives CDR1 MNHEY, CDR2 SVGAGI. This CDR3 spans 16 amino acids. V was shortened by 6 bases and J by 8 bases, with 22 bases between the two germline ends. The DNA for the CDR3 is TGTGCCAGCAGCTACCGGGGCCCCAGCAATAAGGAAAAACTGTTTTTT. It translates to CASSYRGPSNKEKLFF.

The rearrangement uses TRBV3-1 (or the pseudogene TRBV3-2) and TRBJ1-5, with a possible D match to TRBD1 (6 bases). The ends were cut back, 2 bases at V and 4 bases at J, with 18 bases in the middle. The CDR3 runs to 17 residues. Germline CDR1 is LGHDT and CDR2 is YNNKEL (reference sequence). The CDR3 here is CASSQSRLGGRNQPQHF. The CDR3 nucleotides read TGTGCCAGCAGCCAATCCCGGTTGGGGGGCCGAAATCAGCCCCAGCATTTT.

This chain connects TRBV9 to TRBJ1-1; possibly TRBD1 for D (5 bases). The CDR3 loop spans 15 amino acids. V dropped 1 base and J dropped 2 bases, with 12 bases sitting between them. Germline V gene lookup returns CDR1 SGDLS and CDR2 YYNGEE. The CDR3 DNA sequence: TGTGCCAGCAGCGTATCCGGGACGCCAAACACTGAAGCTTTCTTT. Its protein is CASSVSGTPNTEAFF.

The chain uses TRBV19 and TRBJ1-1, with D possibly being TRBD1 (5 bases). CDR3 length: 14 residues. Trimming removed 2 bases from V and 1 base from J, with 8 bases in between. Germline lookup yields CDR1 LNHDA and CDR2 SQIVND (reference sequence). The CDR3 reads CASSIRGKNTEAFF. The DNA of the CDR3 is TGTGCCAGTAGTATAAGGGGTAAGAACACTGAAGCTTTCTTT.

This chain uses TRBV2 with TRBJ1-2; D ambiguous. CDR1 and CDR2 (germline): SNHLY, FYNNEI. Trimming removed 4 bases from V and 1 base from J, with 13 bases in between. The CDR3 is made up of 15 amino acids. CDR3 sequence reads: CASSGSGDYNYGYTF. The CDR3 DNA reads as TGTGCCAGCAGTGGGTCCGGGGATTATAACTATGGCTACACCTTC.